The present T cell receptor (beta chain) was sequenced within a study of human T cells and chemical hapten exposure (dated by TCRdb to the early 2020s). Background for the entire study: For sensitization, 2% DPC in acetone was applied to a 2 cm by 2 cm area of upper inner arm skin. The libraries were sequenced as a pool, and the TCR yield per sample differed mostly because of small variations in library volumes within the pool. Patch testing was performed on the upper back with Finn chambers containing 0.01% DPC, and the patch tests were scored after 6 days according to International Contact Dermatitis Research Group standards. Weekly therapeutic DPC doses were additionally applied to the scalp of patients throughout the roughly 25-week study period. Blood samples were taken from patients before sensitization (week 0) and at 2, 6 and about 24 weeks after DPC sensitization. Nearly 30 alopecia patients gave blood for TCR sequencing at one to four time points (pre-sensitization, 2, 6 and 24 weeks). In alopecia patients, the study followed how the peripheral blood TCR repertoire changed in vivo over primary and secondary sensitization to diphenylcyclopropenone (DPC), a hapten. Most of the patients in the cohort were female, and the cohort covered alopecia areata with under or over 50% scalp involvement, alopecia totalis and alopecia universalis. The full study reports these points: Significantly more large CDR3 similarity clusters were formed by expanded TCRs than by pre-sensitization or healthy control sets, consistent with antigen-driven responses. After repeated subsampling, changes were observed in the strength of the expansion versus patch-test correlation and in the threshold at which the correlation became significant. Because all patients had alopecia, a presumed autoimmune disease, the immune response of the patients might differ from that of healthy individuals. The number of TCRs above 1 in 1000 frequency did not change with DPC sensitization; there was no evidence of global repertoire structure alterations. Patch test score was positively correlated with the number of PT1 expanded TCRs, with significance at thresholds 8, 16 and 32 but not at 4.

The library came from RACE. The listed sequencing device is NextSeq 500. Library preparation attached unique molecular identifiers to individual cDNA molecules for quantitative, reproducible TCR counting. From each blood RNA sample, both TCR alpha and TCR beta chains were sequenced. The paper's processing steps were these. Samples had a median of approximately 96,000 TCRs, with a range from roughly 23,224 to 750,000. V, J and CDR3 annotation of the TCR reads was performed with the Decombinator software suite. Every sample was subsampled to the same number of TCRs (28,000) for the PS versus PT1 abundance plots. TCRs were defined as expanded if absent before sensitization and observed at least eight times at the 2-week time point. TCRdb trimmed the raw reads at Q25, called clones with MiXCR and kept productive beta chains. Identical CDR3 proteins give one entry, which carries the most common genes and DNA. In this record, the V and J calls reflect TCRdb's handling and not the investigators' own analysis. The sample table lists 95,000 to 150,000 distinct CDR3 sequences, around 10% of them with a count of one. The ten biggest clones cover about 2.4% of the sample.

In its sample, this clonotype was seen many times. Its antigen has not been determined. It has no much larger one-base neighbor in the sample; base qualities were not kept. Read against the paper, the sample's time point label means: patch test 3, about 24 weeks after DPC sensitization. According to the study, the label for this sample's treatment or condition signals: therapeutic diphenylcyclopropenone sensitization with weekly scalp DPC. Blood at each patch-test visit was drawn before the patch test was applied. To be eligible, patients had to be aged 18 to 70, diagnosed with alopecia and judged suitable for DPC therapy, while pregnant patients were excluded. Unfractionated whole blood was collected in Tempus Blood RNA tubes, and total RNA was extracted from that blood. V is shortened by 7 bases, J by 0 bases, and the region joining them spans 16 bases. CDR1 SNHLY and CDR2 FYNNEI are derived from the germline V gene. The CDR3 runs 15 amino acids, cysteine and phenylalanine included. The entry retains the CDR3 DNA only, 45 bases that are in frame from base 1.

The starting material was whole blood, obtained in connection with sensitization to the hapten diphenylcyclopropenone (DPC). In this chain, TRBV2 is recombined with TRBJ2-7; the D gene is not confidently resolved. The origin of this receptor is a woman between 45 and 60 years old with alopecia areata. Some clones in this sample may be carry-over from other donors' samples. The DNA sequence reads TGTGCCAGCACCGAGTTTACATGGAGCTCCTACGAGCAGTACTTC. Its coded protein is CASTEFTWSSYEQYF.